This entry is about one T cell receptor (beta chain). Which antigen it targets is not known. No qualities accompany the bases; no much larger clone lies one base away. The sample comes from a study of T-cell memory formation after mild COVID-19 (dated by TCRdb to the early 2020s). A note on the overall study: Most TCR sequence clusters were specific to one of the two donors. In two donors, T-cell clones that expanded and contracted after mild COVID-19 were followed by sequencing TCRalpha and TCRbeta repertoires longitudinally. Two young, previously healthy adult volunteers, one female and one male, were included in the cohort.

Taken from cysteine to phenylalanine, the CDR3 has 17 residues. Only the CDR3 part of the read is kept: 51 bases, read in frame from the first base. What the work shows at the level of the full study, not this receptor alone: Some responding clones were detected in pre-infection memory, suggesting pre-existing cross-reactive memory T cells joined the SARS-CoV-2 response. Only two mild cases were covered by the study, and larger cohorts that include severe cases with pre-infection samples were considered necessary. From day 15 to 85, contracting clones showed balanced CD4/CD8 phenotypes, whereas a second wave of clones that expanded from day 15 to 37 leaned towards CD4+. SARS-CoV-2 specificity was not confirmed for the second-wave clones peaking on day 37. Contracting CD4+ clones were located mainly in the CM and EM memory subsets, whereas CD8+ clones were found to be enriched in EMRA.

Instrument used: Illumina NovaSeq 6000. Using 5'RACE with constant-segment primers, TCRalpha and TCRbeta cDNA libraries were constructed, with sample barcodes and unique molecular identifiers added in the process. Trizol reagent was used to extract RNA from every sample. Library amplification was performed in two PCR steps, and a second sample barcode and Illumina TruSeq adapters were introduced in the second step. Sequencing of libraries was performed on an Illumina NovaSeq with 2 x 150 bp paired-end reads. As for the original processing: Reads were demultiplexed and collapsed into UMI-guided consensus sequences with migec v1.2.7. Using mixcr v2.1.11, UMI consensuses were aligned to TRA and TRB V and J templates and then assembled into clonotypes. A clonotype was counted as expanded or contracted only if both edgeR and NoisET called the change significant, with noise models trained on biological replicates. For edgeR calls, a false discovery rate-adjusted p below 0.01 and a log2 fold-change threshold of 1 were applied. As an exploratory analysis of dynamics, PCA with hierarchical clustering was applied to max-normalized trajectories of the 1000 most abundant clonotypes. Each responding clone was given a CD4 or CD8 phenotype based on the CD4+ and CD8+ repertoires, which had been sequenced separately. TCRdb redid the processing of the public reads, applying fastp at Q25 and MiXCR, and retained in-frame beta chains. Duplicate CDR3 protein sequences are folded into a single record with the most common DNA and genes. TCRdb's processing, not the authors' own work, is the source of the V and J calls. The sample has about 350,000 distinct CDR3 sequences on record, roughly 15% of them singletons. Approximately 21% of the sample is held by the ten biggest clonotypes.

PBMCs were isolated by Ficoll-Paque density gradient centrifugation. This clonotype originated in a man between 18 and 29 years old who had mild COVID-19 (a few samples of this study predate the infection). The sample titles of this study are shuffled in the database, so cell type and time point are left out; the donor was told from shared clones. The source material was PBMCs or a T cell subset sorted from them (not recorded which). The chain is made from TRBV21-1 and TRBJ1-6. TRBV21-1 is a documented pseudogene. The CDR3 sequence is CASSKASGTEDNSPLHF. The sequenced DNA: TGTGCCAGCAGCAAAGCCTCCGGGACTGAGGATAATTCACCCCTCCACTTT.